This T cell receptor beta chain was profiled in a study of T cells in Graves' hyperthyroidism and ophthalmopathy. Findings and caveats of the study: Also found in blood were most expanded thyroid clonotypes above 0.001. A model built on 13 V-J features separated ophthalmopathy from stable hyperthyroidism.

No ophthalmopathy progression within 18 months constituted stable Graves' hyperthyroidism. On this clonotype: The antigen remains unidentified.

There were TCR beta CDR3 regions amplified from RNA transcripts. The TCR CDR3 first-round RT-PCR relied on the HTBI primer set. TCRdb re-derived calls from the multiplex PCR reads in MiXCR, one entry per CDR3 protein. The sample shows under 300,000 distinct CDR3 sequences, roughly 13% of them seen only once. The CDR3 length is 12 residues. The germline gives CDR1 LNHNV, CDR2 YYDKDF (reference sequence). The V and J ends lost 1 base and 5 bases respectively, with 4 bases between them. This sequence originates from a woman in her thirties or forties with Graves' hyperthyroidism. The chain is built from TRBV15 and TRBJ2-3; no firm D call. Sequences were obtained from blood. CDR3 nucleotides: TGTGCCACCAGCAGAGCGGTAGATACGCAGTATTTT. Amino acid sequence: CATSRAVDTQYF.